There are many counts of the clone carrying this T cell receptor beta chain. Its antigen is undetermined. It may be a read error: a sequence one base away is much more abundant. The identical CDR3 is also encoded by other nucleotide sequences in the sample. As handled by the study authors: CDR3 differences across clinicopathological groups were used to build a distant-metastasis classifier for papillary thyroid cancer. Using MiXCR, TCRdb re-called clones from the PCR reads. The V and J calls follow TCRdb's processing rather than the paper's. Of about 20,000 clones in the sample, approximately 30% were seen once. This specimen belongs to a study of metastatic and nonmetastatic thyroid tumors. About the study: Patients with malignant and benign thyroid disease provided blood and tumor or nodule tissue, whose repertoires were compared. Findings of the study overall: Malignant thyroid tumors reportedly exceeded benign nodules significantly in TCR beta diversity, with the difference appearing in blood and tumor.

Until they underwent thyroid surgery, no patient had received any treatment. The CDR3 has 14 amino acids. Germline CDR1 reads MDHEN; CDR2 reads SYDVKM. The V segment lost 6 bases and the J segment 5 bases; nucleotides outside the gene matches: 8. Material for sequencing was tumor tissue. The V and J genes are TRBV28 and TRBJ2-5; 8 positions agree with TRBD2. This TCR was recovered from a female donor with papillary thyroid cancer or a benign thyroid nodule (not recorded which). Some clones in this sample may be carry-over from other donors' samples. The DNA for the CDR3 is TGTGCCAGCAGCTTTTCGGGAGGGGAGGAGACCCAGTACTTC. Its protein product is CASSFSGGEETQYF.